This T cell receptor beta chain appears in the sequencing data of a study of T cells in Graves' hyperthyroidism and ophthalmopathy. This clonotype was observed at least ten times. V lost 1 base and J 7 bases, leaving 8 bases between the germline ends. Germline V lookup: CDR1 KGHDR, CDR2 SFDVKD. CDR3 length: 13 residues. Aged 18 to 65, the patients had hyperthyroidism that was newly diagnosed and had lasted under 2 months. The diagnoses drew upon clinical symptoms, serum thyroxine and TRAb, thyroid ultrasound and orbital computed tomography. Isolation of PBMCs was performed on 8 to 10 ml fresh peripheral blood. It was RNA transcripts that yielded the amplified TCR beta CDR3 regions. The study used the HTBI primer set for a first-round RT-PCR of the TCR CDR3. TCRdb recomputed calls from the multiplex PCR reads with MiXCR, one row per CDR3 protein. The sample lists roughly 110,000 distinct CDR3 sequences, roughly 15% seen once, with around 42% in the top ten.

This chain joins TRBV24-1 and TRBJ2-3; D remains ambiguous. The sequencing input was blood. This receptor was obtained from a woman aged 45-60 years with Graves' hyperthyroidism. The CDR3 nucleotides are TGTGCCACCAGTGATTTTCCGGGCTATACGCAGTATTTT. It encodes CATSDFPGYTQYF.